A selection of T cell receptor beta chains follows, all from one sample in a study of shared clonotypes between healthy human individuals. Using immunoSEQ multiplex PCR, the repertoire was profiled, and TCRdb retains in-frame clones only, with some absent. The profile shows 800,000 to 1,200,000 clones, around 78% of them singletons. The sequencing sample was made of memory CD4+ T cells from PBMCs. Receptors were obtained from a man aged 18 to 30 in good health. Some clones in this sample may be carry-over from other donors' samples. Each CDR3 is given with its conserved first and last residue. The order of the fields is J gene, D gene, V gene, clone size, CDR3 protein, CDR3 DNA. The D gene is left open where the match is weak. Part of the rows lack a size; the others show once, few, many or a class for expanded clones.

j_call: TRBJ2-7; d_call: .; v_call: TRBV11-2; clone_size: .; cdr3_aa: CASSSVTGRLGPYEQYF; cdr3_nt: TGTGCCAGCAGTTCCGTTACCGGCAGACTCGGGCCCTACGAGCAGTACTTC
j_call: TRBJ2-7; d_call: .; v_call: TRBV18; clone_size: .; cdr3_aa: CASSPPSRGYEQYF; cdr3_nt: TGTGCCAGCTCACCACCATCGAGGGGGTACGAGCAGTACTTC
j_call: TRBJ2-7; d_call: .; v_call: TRBV7-2; clone_size: .; cdr3_aa: CASSAPPLIEQYF; cdr3_nt: TGTGCCAGCAGCGCCCCTCCTCTGATCGAGCAGTACTTC
j_call: TRBJ2-1; d_call: .; v_call: TRBV7-2; clone_size: .; cdr3_aa: CASSTLGGSWPPNEQFF; cdr3_nt: TGTGCCAGCAGCACACTAGGTGGGTCTTGGCCTCCCAATGAGCAGTTCTTC
j_call: TRBJ2-4; d_call: TRBD1; v_call: TRBV6-1; clone_size: few; cdr3_aa: CASSEQGAGSKNIQYF; cdr3_nt: TGTGCCAGCAGTGAACAGGGGGCTGGAAGCAAAAACATTCAGTACTTC
j_call: TRBJ2-3; d_call: .; v_call: TRBV29-1; clone_size: .; cdr3_aa: CSVRGDRISTDTQYF; cdr3_nt: TGCAGCGTTCGGGGAGACCGGATTAGCACAGATACGCAGTATTTT
j_call: TRBJ1-5; d_call: TRBD1; v_call: TRBV6-1; clone_size: .; cdr3_aa: CASNSRDRGNQPQHF; cdr3_nt: TGTGCCAGCAACAGCCGGGACAGGGGTAATCAGCCCCAGCATTTT
j_call: TRBJ2-1; d_call: .; v_call: TRBV7-9; clone_size: few; cdr3_aa: CASSSSSRSRNEQFF; cdr3_nt: TGTGCCAGCAGCTCTTCCTCACGGAGTAGGAATGAGCAGTTCTTC
j_call: TRBJ1-4; d_call: TRBD1; v_call: TRBV28; clone_size: .; cdr3_aa: CASSSPDRGDEKLFF; cdr3_nt: TGTGCCAGCAGTTCCCCGGACAGGGGGGATGAAAAACTGTTTTTT
j_call: TRBJ2-6; d_call: .; v_call: TRBV30; clone_size: .; cdr3_aa: CAWVDGRSGANVLTF; cdr3_nt: TGTGCCTGGGTCGATGGGCGGTCTGGGGCCAACGTCCTGACTTTC
j_call: TRBJ2-1; d_call: TRBD2; v_call: TRBV4-1; clone_size: .; cdr3_aa: CASSHPWGEAGGNNEQFF; cdr3_nt: TGCGCCAGCAGCCACCCCTGGGGTGAAGCGGGAGGGAACAATGAGCAGTTCTTC
j_call: TRBJ1-4; d_call: .; v_call: TRBV18; clone_size: .; cdr3_aa: CASSRGAAANEKLFF; cdr3_nt: TGTGCCAGCTCTCGGGGGGCAGCCGCTAATGAAAAACTGTTTTTT
j_call: TRBJ2-7; d_call: TRBD1; v_call: TRBV2; clone_size: .; cdr3_aa: CASSGQGTTYEQYF; cdr3_nt: TGTGCCAGCAGTGGACAGGGGACCACCTACGAGCAGTACTTC
j_call: TRBJ2-2; d_call: TRBD2; v_call: TRBV7-8; clone_size: .; cdr3_aa: CASSRLAGNTGELFF; cdr3_nt: TGTGCCAGCAGTCGACTAGCGGGAAACACCGGGGAGCTGTTTTTT
j_call: TRBJ1-2; d_call: .; v_call: TRBV4-3; clone_size: once; cdr3_aa: CASRRGLSDGYTF; cdr3_nt: TGCGCCAGCCGCCGGGGGCTCTCTGATGGCTACACCTTC
j_call: TRBJ2-1; d_call: TRBD1; v_call: TRBV27; clone_size: .; cdr3_aa: CAGPGQGVCYNEQFF; cdr3_nt: TGTGCCGGACCCGGACAGGGGGTTTGCTACAATGAGCAGTTCTTC
j_call: TRBJ1-2; d_call: .; v_call: TRBV25-1; clone_size: .; cdr3_aa: CASSEYGYGYTF; cdr3_nt: TGTGCCAGCAGTGAATATGGCTATGGCTACACCTTC
j_call: TRBJ2-7; d_call: .; v_call: TRBV7-2; clone_size: .; cdr3_aa: CASSLVASVSSYEQYF; cdr3_nt: TGTGCCAGCAGCTTAGTGGCTAGCGTAAGTTCCTACGAGCAGTACTTC
j_call: TRBJ1-2; d_call: TRBD1; v_call: TRBV18; clone_size: .; cdr3_aa: CASSPDRTLPGYTF; cdr3_nt: TGTGCCAGCTCACCGGACAGGACACTCCCCGGCTACACCTTC
j_call: TRBJ2-1; d_call: .; v_call: TRBV29-1; clone_size: .; cdr3_aa: CSVKNPRGRTYNEQFF; cdr3_nt: TGCAGCGTAAAAAACCCGCGTGGGAGAACCTACAATGAGCAGTTCTTC
j_call: TRBJ1-3; d_call: .; v_call: TRBV28; clone_size: .; cdr3_aa: CASINAGSSGNTIYF; cdr3_nt: TGTGCCAGCATCAACGCAGGGAGCTCTGGAAACACCATATATTTT
j_call: TRBJ2-3; d_call: TRBD2; v_call: TRBV30; clone_size: .; cdr3_aa: CAWAPSGRYHTQYF; cdr3_nt: TGTGCCTGGGCCCCTAGCGGGAGGTATCATACGCAGTATTTT
j_call: TRBJ2-1; d_call: .; v_call: TRBV2; clone_size: .; cdr3_aa: CASSISAEQFF; cdr3_nt: TGTGCCAGCAGTATAAGCGCGGAGCAGTTCTTC
j_call: TRBJ2-5; d_call: .; v_call: TRBV4-3; clone_size: .; cdr3_aa: CASSQEGGLKETQYF; cdr3_nt: TGCGCCAGCAGCCAAGAAGGCGGGTTGAAAGAGACCCAGTACTTC
j_call: TRBJ2-1; d_call: TRBD2; v_call: TRBV6-8; clone_size: .; cdr3_aa: CASSPGTSDTYGNEQFF; cdr3_nt: TGTGCCAGCAGTCCCGGGACTAGCGACACTTACGGGAATGAGCAGTTCTTC
j_call: TRBJ2-1; d_call: TRBD2; v_call: TRBV7-9; clone_size: once; cdr3_aa: CASSLEEGTSSYNEQFF; cdr3_nt: TGTGCCAGCAGCTTAGAAGAAGGGACTAGCTCCTACAATGAGCAGTTCTTC
j_call: TRBJ1-4; d_call: .; v_call: TRBV19; clone_size: .; cdr3_aa: CASSPNRATNEKLFF; cdr3_nt: TGTGCCAGTAGTCCCAACAGGGCAACTAATGAAAAACTGTTTTTT
j_call: TRBJ1-1; d_call: TRBD1; v_call: TRBV27; clone_size: .; cdr3_aa: CASSLFSRGDTEAFF; cdr3_nt: TGTGCCAGCAGTTTATTTTCCAGGGGGGACACTGAAGCTTTCTTT
j_call: TRBJ1-1; d_call: .; v_call: TRBV5-4; clone_size: .; cdr3_aa: CASSPVGRTNTEAFF; cdr3_nt: TGTGCCAGCAGCCCCGTTGGACGTACGAACACTGAAGCTTTCTTT
j_call: TRBJ1-3; d_call: .; v_call: TRBV7-6; clone_size: .; cdr3_aa: CASSSGGSGNTIYF; cdr3_nt: TGTGCCAGCAGCTCGGGGGGTTCTGGAAACACCATATATTTT
j_call: TRBJ2-7; d_call: TRBD2; v_call: TRBV15; clone_size: .; cdr3_aa: CATSRDQGGIYEQYF; cdr3_nt: TGTGCCACCAGCAGAGATCAGGGAGGGATTTACGAGCAGTACTTC
j_call: TRBJ2-5; d_call: TRBD2; v_call: TRBV5-4; clone_size: few; cdr3_aa: CASHAGVPGTQYF; cdr3_nt: TGTGCCAGCCATGCGGGAGTCCCCGGGACCCAGTACTTC
j_call: TRBJ2-3; d_call: TRBD1; v_call: TRBV2; clone_size: .; cdr3_aa: CASSERRVGQGDTQYF; cdr3_nt: TGTGCCAGCAGTGAGAGAAGGGTTGGACAGGGAGATACGCAGTATTTT
j_call: TRBJ1-1; d_call: .; v_call: TRBV5-4; clone_size: once; cdr3_aa: CASSLAGHTEAFF; cdr3_nt: TGTGCCAGCAGCTTGGCAGGGCACACTGAAGCTTTCTTT
j_call: TRBJ2-5; d_call: TRBD2; v_call: TRBV4-1; clone_size: many; cdr3_aa: CASSQLGTSGRGGQETQYF; cdr3_nt: TGCGCCAGCAGCCAACTCGGGACTAGCGGGAGAGGAGGGCAAGAGACCCAGTACTTC
j_call: TRBJ1-5; d_call: .; v_call: TRBV19; clone_size: .; cdr3_aa: CASSVTGDDQPQHF; cdr3_nt: TGTGCCAGTAGTGTAACAGGAGACGATCAGCCCCAGCATTTT
j_call: TRBJ2-1; d_call: .; v_call: TRBV10-3; clone_size: .; cdr3_aa: CAPRPWAYNEQFF; cdr3_nt: TGTGCCCCGCGGCCATGGGCCTACAATGAGCAGTTCTTC
j_call: TRBJ1-1; d_call: .; v_call: TRBV6-6; clone_size: once; cdr3_aa: CASSYTGAEAFF; cdr3_nt: TGTGCCAGCAGTTACACAGGCGCTGAAGCTTTCTTT
j_call: TRBJ2-1; d_call: .; v_call: TRBV10-1; clone_size: .; cdr3_aa: CASSDPWDEQFF; cdr3_nt: TGCGCCAGCAGTGACCCTTGGGATGAGCAGTTCTTC
j_call: TRBJ2-7; d_call: TRBD2; v_call: TRBV28; clone_size: .; cdr3_aa: CASSLWLAGSSYEQYF; cdr3_nt: TGTGCCAGCAGTTTATGGCTAGCGGGGAGCTCCTACGAGCAGTACTTC
j_call: TRBJ2-7; d_call: .; v_call: TRBV18; clone_size: .; cdr3_aa: CASSLPGASYEQYF; cdr3_nt: TGTGCCAGCTCACTGCCGGGGGCCTCCTACGAGCAGTACTTC
j_call: TRBJ1-6; d_call: TRBD1; v_call: TRBV6-5; clone_size: .; cdr3_aa: CASSTNRDRNSPLHF; cdr3_nt: TGTGCCAGCAGTACGAACCGGGACAGAAATTCACCCCTCCACTTT
j_call: TRBJ2-1; d_call: .; v_call: TRBV5-4; clone_size: .; cdr3_aa: CASSLESNRYNEQFF; cdr3_nt: TGTGCCAGCAGCTTGGAGTCAAACCGTTACAATGAGCAGTTCTTC
j_call: TRBJ2-2; d_call: TRBD2; v_call: TRBV5-1; clone_size: .; cdr3_aa: CASAGLAGNTGELFF; cdr3_nt: TGCGCCAGCGCAGGACTAGCGGGGAACACCGGGGAGCTGTTTTTT
j_call: TRBJ2-5; d_call: .; v_call: TRBV7-7; clone_size: .; cdr3_aa: CASSRDRFGTQYF; cdr3_nt: TGTGCCAGCAGCCGGGACCGTTTCGGGACCCAGTACTTC
j_call: TRBJ2-3; d_call: TRBD2; v_call: TRBV7-2; clone_size: .; cdr3_aa: CASSPGPGRGGDTQYF; cdr3_nt: TGTGCCAGCAGCCCCGGGCCCGGGAGGGGAGGAGATACGCAGTATTTT
j_call: TRBJ1-6; d_call: .; v_call: TRBV7-2; clone_size: .; cdr3_aa: CASSLYGEGGSPLHF; cdr3_nt: TGTGCCAGCAGCTTATATGGGGAGGGGGGCTCACCCCTCCACTTT
j_call: TRBJ2-7; d_call: TRBD2; v_call: TRBV6-6; clone_size: many; cdr3_aa: CASSETSGQSYEQYF; cdr3_nt: TGTGCCAGCAGCGAGACTAGCGGGCAATCCTACGAGCAGTACTTC